This T cell receptor beta chain appears in the sequencing data of a study of blood T cell repertoires in COVID-19. V was cut by 1 base and J by 3 bases, with 10 bases left in between. The CDR3 is 14 residues long. The germline CDR1 and CDR2 sequences are SGDLS and YYNGEE. Methods used by the authors: Counts of nucleated cells, estimated from reference gene primer amplification, were obtained. TCRdb keeps only in-frame clones here, not all; method: immunoSEQ multiplex PCR. V and J calls plus clone size are reproduced from that table; the DNA served to infer D and trimming. Among 200,000 to 250,000 clones listed, 85% to 90% were seen once.

This chain links TRBV9 with TRBJ1-1; D unclear. Sequencing was carried out using peripheral blood. The sequence was obtained from a man aged 50 to 60 with acute or convalescent COVID-19. CDR3 sequence reads: CASSVYGQDTEAFF. CDR3 coding DNA: TGTGCCAGCAGCGTATATGGCCAGGACACTGAAGCTTTCTTT. The full variable domain, its missing parts supplied by reference TRBV9 and TRBJ1-1, is DSGVTQTPKHLITATGQRVTLRCSPRSGDLSVYWYQQSLDQGLQFLIQYYNGEERAKGNILERFSAQQFPDLHSELNLSSLELGDSALYFCASSVYGQDTEAFFGQGTRLTVV.